This T cell receptor (beta chain) was documented in a study of molecular identifiers for immune sequencing clone quantification. TCRdb itself ran the PCR reads through MiXCR, one entry per CDR3 protein. The sample has some 590,000 distinct CDR3 sequences, about 25% seen once. CDR1 is KGHDR and CDR2 is SFDVKD in the germline V gene. Trimming removed 3 bases from V and 5 bases from J, with 4 bases in between. The CDR3 contains 12 residues. The TCR comes from a human donor in good health. Some libraries in this study had Jurkat cell RNA spiked in. Source material: naive CD8+ T cells from blood, with Jurkat cell RNA spiked in. Indicated subset: FACS-sorted CD8+CD4-CCR7+CD45RA+ naive T cells. The chain links TRBV24-1 to TRBJ1-5; D unresolved. CDR3 in amino acids: CATSDTDQPQHF. CDR3 coding DNA: TGTGCCACCAGTGATACCGATCAGCCCCAGCATTTT.